One sample yielded the 19 T cell receptor beta chains listed below, sequenced in a study of neurological immune-mediated disorders. TCRdb re-called the 5' RACE reads with MiXCR, one entry per CDR3 protein. The sample carries 35,000 to 45,000 distinct CDR3 sequences, less than 8.5% recorded once. Sequenced input: PBMCs. Receptors originate from a woman in her thirties or forties in good health.

This clonotype was recorded many times. This sequence joins TRBV4-1 and TRBJ1-1; 9 bases line up with TRBD1. The CDR3 runs 18 residues. Germline values: CDR1 MGHRA, CDR2 YSYEKL. With 0 bases clipped from V and 5 bases from J, the junction kept 13 bases outside the gene matches. The CDR3 region has the DNA TGCGCCAGCAGCCAAGATCTCGAAAGACAGGGGGGACGGACTGAAGCTTTCTTT. Its protein is CASSQDLERQGGRTEAFF.

This clonotype was observed at least ten times. The chain links TRBV6-5 to TRBJ2-6; D not certain. CDR3 length equals 15 residues. From germline, CDR1 is MNHEY and CDR2 SVGAGI. Trimming shortened V by 6 bases and J by 0 bases, and 9 bases separated the two germline ends. The CDR3 spells CASSPWGSGANVLTF. CDR3 coding DNA: TGTGCCAGCAGCCCTTGGGGCTCTGGGGCCAACGTCCTGACTTTC.

This clonotype was observed at least ten times. The J gene is TRBJ2-2, the V gene TRBV7-8; 8 nucleotides line up with TRBD1. The CDR3 runs to 16 residues. Germline-derived CDR1 and CDR2 are SGHVS and FQNEAQ. The ends lost 2 bases at V and 5 bases at J; junction bases unmatched: 7. The CDR3 DNA follows: TGTGCCAGCAGCTTAATCAGGGGGCGTAGTACCGGGGAGCTGTTTTTT. Encoded protein: CASSLIRGRSTGELFF.

This clonotype was recorded at least ten times. The genes are TRBV12-3 or TRBV12-4 and TRBJ2-7; D is perhaps TRBD1 or TRBD2 (5 bases each). This CDR3 has 12 residues. Trimming took 8 bases from V and 3 from J, leaving 11 bases between them. CDR3 coding DNA: TGTGCCAGCGGTACTAGGGGCTACGAGCAGTACTTC. Amino acid sequence: CASGTRGYEQYF.

This clonotype was counted ten times or more. V gene TRBV5-6 combines with J gene TRBJ2-7; D might be TRBD2 (6 bases). V lost 2 bases, J lost 3 bases, and 12 bases lay in between. The germline V gene encodes CDR1 SGHDT and CDR2 YYEEEE. The CDR3 sequence is 14 residues long. The CDR3 coding sequence is TGTGCCAGCAGCTTCGGAGGGAGGCGCTACGAGCAGTACTTC. The encoded protein is CASSFGGRRYEQYF.

This clonotype showed up many times. This chain joins TRBV7-9 and TRBJ2-7, with 7 positions matching TRBD1. The V gene's germline CDR1 is SEHNR and CDR2 FQNEAQ (reference sequence). CDR3 size: 14 residues. The V segment lost 5 bases and the J segment 2 bases; nucleotides outside the gene matches: 6. The CDR3 reads CASSPRQGAYEQYF. CDR3 nucleotides: TGTGCCAGCAGCCCCCGGCAGGGGGCCTACGAGCAGTACTTC.

The sample holds many counts of this clonotype. The chain recombines TRBV13 with TRBJ2-3; D is possibly TRBD2 (7 bases). Germline V gene lookup returns CDR1 PRHDT and CDR2 FYEKMQ (reference sequence). This CDR3 region has 14 residues. V was shortened by 3 bases and J by 6 bases, with 13 bases between the two germline ends. CDR3 residues: CASSFRTRGDTQYF. The CDR3 DNA reads as TGTGCCAGCAGCTTTCGGACTAGGGGGGATACGCAGTATTTT.

Many counts were recorded for this clonotype. The chain is built from TRBV28 and TRBJ2-1, with TRBD2 matching over 10 bases. CDR3 length: 16 amino acids. V was pared by 6 bases and J by 4 bases, with 9 bases of the junction left unmatched. Germline V gives CDR1 MDHEN, CDR2 SYDVKM. The CDR3: CASRPSKREGYNEQFF. The CDR3 DNA reads as TGTGCCAGCAGGCCCTCTAAGCGGGAGGGGTACAATGAGCAGTTCTTC.

This clonotype was seen at least ten times. One end of the junction is discordant with germline, which a read error may explain. The chain has TRBV6-5 and TRBJ2-1; 11 bases are shared with TRBD1. Germline V gene lookup returns CDR1 MNHEY and CDR2 SVGAGI. The CDR3 runs to 13 residues. CDR3 nucleotide sequence: TGTGCCAGCAGTTCCGTGGACAGGGGGCTCTCAATCTTC. Amino acids: CASSSVDRGLSIF.

Worth noting for this clonotype: This may arise from a read error, as a much more abundant clone is one base away. J is TRBJ2-1 and V is TRBV6-1; no firm D call. V was shortened by 3 bases and J by 3 bases, with 12 bases between the two germline ends. The CDR3 spans 15 residues. CDR1 MNHNS and CDR2 SASEGT come from the germline V gene. CDR3 nucleotide sequence: TGTGCCAGCAGTGAGGAACCAGCAAGCTACAATGAGCAGTTCTTC. It is translated as CASSEEPASYNEQFF.

This chain joins TRBV5-1 and TRBJ2-2; TRBD1 aligns across 8 bases. CDR1 SGHRS and CDR2 YFSETQ come from the germline V gene. The CDR3 length is 17 residues. V shed 0 bases and J 3 bases; nucleotides not matched to a gene: 7. CDR3 amino acids: CASSLDGTGKDTGELFF. In nucleotides, the CDR3 is TGCGCCAGCAGCTTGGATGGGACAGGCAAAGACACCGGGGAGCTGTTTTTT.

This clonotype was counted ten times or more. The V call is TRBV5-1, the J call TRBJ2-1; TRBD2 agrees at 12 bases. The J segment lost 6 bases and the V segment lost 4 bases, leaving 8 bases of the junction unmatched. Germline V gene sequence: CDR1 SGHRS, CDR2 YFSETQ. The CDR3 sequence is 16 residues long. CDR3 DNA sequence: TGCGCCAGCAGCCTGGGGACTAGCGGGCCGTTCAATGAGCAGTTCTTC. Translation gives CASSLGTSGPFNEQFF.

This clonotype occurred many times. CDR3 DNA sequence: TGCGCCAGCAGCTTGGAAGGGGGTGGAAACACCATATATTTT. This sequence encodes CASSLEGGGNTIYF. The rearrangement joins TRBV5-1 to TRBJ1-3; a possible D gene is TRBD1 (6 bases). Deletions cut 0 bases from V and 3 bases from J, with 7 bases between. The CDR3 consists of 14 residues. In germline, CDR1 is SGHRS, CDR2 YFSETQ.

This clonotype has a count of ten or more. This sequence joins TRBV20-1 and TRBJ1-1, with D maybe TRBD1 (5 bases). Trimming shortened V by 2 bases and J by 12 bases, and 16 bases separated the two germline ends. CDR1 is DFQATT and CDR2 is SNEGSKA in the germline V gene (reference sequence). The CDR3 length is 12 residues. Here the CDR3 DNA reads TGCAGTGCTAGACTAACCGGGACTAGCACTTTCTTT. Encoded protein: CSARLTGTSTFF.

In its sample, this clonotype was seen many times. The V call is TRBV27, the J call TRBJ2-7, with D tentatively TRBD1 (6 bases). Germline loops: CDR1 MNHEY, CDR2 SMNVEV (reference sequence). Between the trimmed V and J ends, which lost 6 bases and 3 bases, there was a span of 18 bases. This CDR3 region has 15 residues. DNA of the CDR3: TGTGCCAGCAGCCGGCAGGGGATGGGGGACTACGAGCAGTACTTC. This translates into CASSRQGMGDYEQYF.

There are many counts of this clonotype. V is TRBV6-5 and J is TRBJ1-1, with D perhaps matching TRBD1 (6 bases). From germline, CDR1 is MNHEY and CDR2 SVGAGI. V lost 6 bases, J lost 0 bases, and 14 bases lay in between. The CDR3 spans 15 residues. CDR3 loop: CASSPRGHMNTEAFF. CDR3 DNA sequence: TGTGCCAGCAGCCCCAGGGGTCACATGAACACTGAAGCTTTCTTT.

The sample holds many counts of this clonotype. J is TRBJ2-3 and V is TRBV4-3, with D possibly matching TRBD2 (5 bases). V shed 1 base and J shed 4 bases, with 12 bases lying between them. Germline CDR1 is LGHNA and CDR2 is YSLEER. CDR3 length: 15 residues. The CDR3 sequence: CASSQAGVSADTQYF. In nucleotides, the CDR3 is TGCGCCAGCAGCCAAGCCGGGGTCAGTGCAGATACGCAGTATTTT.

This clonotype was picked up many times. V usage is TRBV4-1 and J usage is TRBJ2-3, with D possibly matching TRBD2 (5 bases). Trimming stripped 0 bases from V and 0 bases from J, with 10 bases between. The germline V gene encodes CDR1 MGHRA and CDR2 YSYEKL. CDR3 length: 16 amino acids. The CDR3 coding sequence is TGCGCCAGCAGCCAAGAGAGGGCTTTTAGCACAGATACGCAGTATTTT. It translates to CASSQERAFSTDTQYF.

This clonotype was detected ten times or more. The chain combines TRBV20-1 with TRBJ2-5; the D is unclear. The V and J ends lost 6 bases and 3 bases respectively, with 8 bases between them. In germline, CDR1 is DFQATT, CDR2 SNEGSKA (reference sequence). The CDR3 is 11 residues long. The CDR3 region has the DNA TGCAGTGCAAGTCCCGAAGAGACCCAGTACTTC. This sequence encodes CSASPEETQYF.